A single sample is the source of the 19 T cell receptor beta chains below, sequenced in a study of blood T cells in healthy people across ages. The second PCR ran roughly 6 to 11 cycles with a sample-barcoded 5' primer and J-beta primers. TCRdb re-called the 5' RACE reads with MiXCR, one entry per CDR3 protein. The sample yields hundreds of thousands of distinct CDR3 sequences, more than 25% seen once. Sequencing was performed on blood. Every receptor here comes from a woman of 80 years or more in good health.

This clonotype was counted a few times. The genes are TRBV3-1 and TRBJ2-2; D remains ambiguous. Germline assignment: CDR1 LGHDT and CDR2 YNNKEL (reference sequence). V shed 1 base and J shed 0 bases, with 9 bases lying between them. The CDR3 contains 16 residues. The CDR3 spells CASSQGRFANTGELFF. The CDR3 bases are TGTGCCAGCAGCCAAGGCAGGTTCGCGAACACCGGGGAGCTGTTTTTT. Based on the CDR3 plus reference TRBV3-1 and TRBJ2-2, the full variable domain is DTAVSQTPKYLVTQMGNDKSIKCEQNLGHDTMYWYKQDSKKFLKIMFSYNNKELIINETVPNRFSPKSPDKAHLNLHINSLELGDSAVYFCASSQGRFANTGELFFGEGSRLTVL.

As for this clonotype: A clone one base away is much larger, so this may be a read error. The V and J genes are TRBV20-1 and TRBJ1-2; D gene uncertain. CDR1 is DFQATT, CDR2 SNEGSKA, per germline (reference sequence). The CDR3 covers 11 residues. DNA of the CDR3: TGCAGGGCTAGACCGGACTATGGCTACACCTTC. The encoded protein is CRARPDYGYTF.

This clonotype was seen ten or more times. The rearrangement links TRBV12-3 or TRBV12-4 to TRBJ2-3; 8 bases match TRBD2. Germline trimming cut 2 bases from V and 2 bases from J; bases unmatched to any gene: 3. This CDR3 is 15 amino acids long. The CDR3 nucleotides read TGTGCCAGCAGTTTAACTAGCGGCTCCACAGATACGCAGTATTTT. Its protein product is CASSLTSGSTDTQYF.

This chain uses TRBV12-3 or TRBV12-4 with TRBJ1-5, with D possibly being TRBD1 (5 bases). This CDR3 is built from 13 residues. Trimming pared 7 bases from V and 4 bases from J, leaving 11 bases between. CDR3 sequence (DNA): TGTGCCAGCACCCCTGACAGAAATCAGCCCCAGCATTTT. Encoded protein: CASTPDRNQPQHF.

This clonotype was counted at least ten times. The chain links TRBV6-2 or TRBV6-3 to TRBJ2-1, with D perhaps matching TRBD2 (5 bases). Trimming shortened V by 7 bases and J by 1 base, and 11 bases separated the two germline ends. The CDR3 is 14 residues long. CDR1 and CDR2 (germline): MNHEY, SVGEGT. CDR3 sequence (DNA): TGTGCCAGCAAAAGGACGGGATCCTACAATGAGCAGTTCTTC. Translated: CASKRTGSYNEQFF.

This chain links TRBV20-1 with TRBJ2-3; perhaps D is TRBD1 or TRBD2 (7 bases each). V was shortened by 5 bases and J by 4 bases, with 16 bases between the two germline ends. CDR3 length: 14 residues. Germline assignment: CDR1 DFQATT and CDR2 SNEGSKA (reference sequence). CDR3 nucleotides: TGCAGTGCTCCGAACGCAGGGGGGGCAGATACGCAGTATTTT. Its translation is CSAPNAGGADTQYF.

This clonotype came up a few times. A much larger clone lies one base from this, so it may be a read error. The rearrangement uses TRBV12-3 or TRBV12-4 and TRBJ2-5; D tentatively reads TRBD1 or TRBD2 (5 bases each). The V end was cut by 1 base, the J end by 9 bases, with 6 bases between. This CDR3 contains 11 residues. CDR3 DNA sequence: TGTGCCAGCAGTTTAGGGGGACCCCAGTACTTC. Its protein product is CASSLGGPQYF.

Ten or more counts support this clonotype. The genes are TRBV18 and TRBJ2-1; perhaps TRBD2 as D (7 bases). This CDR3 contains 14 residues. Trimming removed 3 bases from V and 7 bases from J, with 13 bases in between. Looked up from germline, CDR1 is KGHSH and CDR2 is LQKENI. CDR3 amino acids: CASSPGGAWNEQFF. CDR3 coding DNA: TGTGCCAGCTCACCGGGGGGGGCCTGGAATGAGCAGTTCTTC.

This clonotype was seen ten or more times. The chain links TRBV4-3 to TRBJ1-4, with D perhaps TRBD1 (5 bases). The germline CDR1 and CDR2 sequences are LGHNA and YSLEER. Deletions cut 0 bases from V and 6 bases from J, with 11 bases between. CDR3 length equals 15 residues. The CDR3 DNA is TGCGCCAGCAGCCAAGATGGGGGGGGTGATGAAAAACTGTTTTTT. Translated, it gives CASSQDGGGDEKLFF.

There are a few counts of this clonotype. DNA for the CDR3: TGTGCCAGCAGCTTCGACGTTGGACAGGGATGGACTGAAGCTTTCTTT. Its protein is CASSFDVGQGWTEAFF. The V and J genes are TRBV7-9 and TRBJ1-1, with 8 nucleotides matching TRBD1. The CDR3 is made up of 16 amino acids. CDR1 is SEHNR, CDR2 FQNEAQ, per germline (reference sequence). J was trimmed by 5 bases and V by 3 bases; bases with no gene match: 11.

This clonotype was seen a handful of times. The chain links TRBV7-9 to TRBJ1-4, with 7 positions matching TRBD1. CDR3 length: 16 residues. From germline, CDR1 is SEHNR and CDR2 FQNEAQ (reference sequence). Losses at the gene ends were 1 base for V and 4 bases for J; bases not matched to a gene: 6. The CDR3 is CASSLGRGQFNEKLFF. CDR3 coding DNA: TGTGCCAGCAGCTTAGGCCGGGGACAGTTTAATGAAAAACTGTTTTTT. The full variable domain, its missing parts supplied by reference TRBV7-9 and TRBJ1-4, is DTGVSQNPRHKITKRGQNVTFRCDPISEHNRLYWYRQTLGQGPEFLTYFQNEAQLEKSRLLSDRFSAERPKGSFSTLEIQRTEQGDSAMYLCASSLGRGQFNEKLFFGSGTQLSVL.

In this sample, this clonotype turned up a few times. The V and J genes are TRBV11-2 and TRBJ1-2; D is perhaps TRBD1 (5 bases). CDR3 length: 14 amino acids. V lost 1 base, J lost 5 bases, and 11 bases lay in between. In germline, CDR1 is SGHAT, CDR2 FQNNGV. The CDR3 sequence: CASSLGRGGYGYTF. CDR3 sequence (DNA): TGTGCCAGCAGCTTAGGAAGGGGCGGGTATGGCTACACCTTC. Filled out from reference TRBV11-2 and TRBJ1-2, the complete variable domain reads EAGVAQSPRYKIIEKRQSVAFWCNPISGHATLYWYQQILGQGPKLLIQFQNNGVVDDSQLPKDRFSAERLKGVDSTLKIQPAKLEDSAVYLCASSLGRGGYGYTFGSGTRLTVV.

Here the CDR3 reads CASSLIAGPSYNEQYF. DNA for the CDR3: TGTGCCAGCAGCCTCATAGCGGGGCCATCCTACAATGAGCAGTACTTC. The V call is TRBV9, the J call TRBJ2-1; 8 positions agree with TRBD2. The end of the DNA is better explained by TRBJ2-7, so the J call may be wrong. The CDR3 runs to 16 residues. In germline, CDR1 is SGDLS, CDR2 YYNGEE.

This clonotype was seen at least ten times. The chain has TRBV6-1 and TRBJ2-1; D is perhaps TRBD1 (5 bases). From germline, CDR1 is MNHNS and CDR2 SASEGT. The CDR3 is 15 residues long. Trimming took 4 bases from V and 0 from J, leaving 10 bases between them. As DNA, the CDR3 is TGTGCCAGCAGTGTAAACAGGCCCTCCTACAATGAGCAGTTCTTC. Translated: CASSVNRPSYNEQFF.

A note on this clonotype: The junction departs from germline at one end; a sequencing error may be responsible. V is TRBV4-3 and J is TRBJ2-3, with 9 bases lining up with TRBD2. The V gene's germline CDR1 is LGHNA and CDR2 YSLEER. The CDR3 covers 17 residues. CDR3 sequence (DNA): TGCGCCAGCACCCAAGGGGTGGGGGCGGGGGGGGCAGATACGCAGTATTTT. It codes for CASTQGVGAGGADTQYF.

Here the CDR3 reads CASSLWDGYELYV. The DNA of the CDR3 is TGTGCCAGCAGTCTTTGGGACGGATACGAGCTGTACGTC. This chain links TRBV12-3 or TRBV12-4 with TRBJ2-7, with D tentatively TRBD1 or TRBD2 (5 bases each). The CDR3 is 13 amino acids.

This clonotype has a count of ten or more. The DNA for the CDR3 is TGTGCCAGCAGTTACTTCGGGGGGGTGAACGAGCAGTACTTC. Its protein is CASSYFGGVNEQYF. The V call is TRBV6-5, the J call TRBJ2-7; 8 bases align to TRBD2. Trimming removed 1 base from V and 5 bases from J; junction bases left unmatched: 4. The germline V gene encodes CDR1 MNHEY and CDR2 SVGAGI. CDR3 length equals 14 residues.

This clonotype was counted at least ten times. This rearrangement joins TRBV7-2 to TRBJ2-6; 8 bases are shared with TRBD1. The CDR3 loop spans 16 amino acids. Trimming at V came to 5 bases and at J to 4 bases, leaving 7 bases not matched to a gene. Germline assignment: CDR1 SGHTA and CDR2 FQGNSA. The CDR3 loop reads CASSARQGSGANVLTF. CDR3 DNA sequence: TGTGCCAGCAGCGCAAGACAGGGGTCCGGGGCCAACGTCCTGACTTTC.

This clonotype was detected a few times. The chain joins TRBV20-1 to TRBJ2-1, with D unresolved. V was pared by 3 bases and J by 3 bases, with 12 bases between. Germline V gene sequence: CDR1 DFQATT, CDR2 SNEGSKA (reference sequence). The CDR3 runs to 14 residues. This CDR3 is CSASSQALYNEQFF. CDR3 sequence (DNA): TGCAGTGCTAGCAGCCAGGCCCTCTACAATGAGCAGTTCTTC.